This T cell receptor beta chain was captured in a study of human T cells and chemical hapten exposure. The overall study: Patients, mostly women, had alopecia areata, alopecia totalis or alopecia universalis.

TCRdb redid the calling of the RACE reads with MiXCR, one entry per CDR3 protein. The sample has about 250,000 distinct CDR3 sequences, 7.5% to 8% seen once; the top ten hold 1.2%. Time point indicated: pre-sensitization, week 0. Indicated treatment: therapeutic diphenylcyclopropenone sensitization with weekly scalp DPC. A few counts support this clonotype. What it recognizes is unknown. Study results and limitations: As the donors had alopecia, their immune response may differ from healthy people's. Expanded TCR sets contained significantly more large CDR3 similarity clusters than controls.

This CDR3 contains 13 residues. Germline CDR1 reads SEHNR; CDR2 reads FQNEAQ (reference sequence). The V and J ends lost 8 bases and 6 bases, in that order; junction bases with no gene match: 4. Sequencing used whole blood, obtained in connection with sensitization to the hapten diphenylcyclopropenone (DPC). The sequence came from a young man with alopecia areata. Some clones in this sample may be carry-over from other donors' samples. J is TRBJ2-1 and V is TRBV7-9, with 10 bases matching TRBD2. CDR3 nucleotides: TGTGCCAGCCTCCTAGCGGGGGCCAATGAGCAGTTCTTC. This sequence encodes CASLLAGANEQFF. Complete variable domain (other parts from reference TRBV7-9 and TRBJ2-1): DTGVSQNPRHKITKRGQNVTFRCDPISEHNRLYWYRQTLGQGPEFLTYFQNEAQLEKSRLLSDRFSAERPKGSFSTLEIQRTEQGDSAMYLCASLLAGANEQFFGPGTRLTVL.